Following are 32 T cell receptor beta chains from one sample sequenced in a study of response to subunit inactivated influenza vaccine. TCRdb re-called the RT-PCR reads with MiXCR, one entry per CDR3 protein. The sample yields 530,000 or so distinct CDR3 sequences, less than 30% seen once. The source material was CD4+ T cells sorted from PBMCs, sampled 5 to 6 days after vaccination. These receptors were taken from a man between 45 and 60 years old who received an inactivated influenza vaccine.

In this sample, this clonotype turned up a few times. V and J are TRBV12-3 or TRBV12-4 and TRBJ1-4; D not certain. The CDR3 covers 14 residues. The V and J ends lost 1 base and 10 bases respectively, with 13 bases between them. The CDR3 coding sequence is TGTGCCAGCAGTTTAGTGGAGCCCGTCGGAAAACTGTTTTTT. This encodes CASSLVEPVGKLFF.

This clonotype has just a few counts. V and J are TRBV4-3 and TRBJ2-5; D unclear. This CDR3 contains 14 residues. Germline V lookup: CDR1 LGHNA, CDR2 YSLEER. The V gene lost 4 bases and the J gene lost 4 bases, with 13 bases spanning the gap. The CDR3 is CASSPNSHRETQYF. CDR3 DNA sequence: TGCGCCAGCAGCCCAAATTCTCACCGAGAGACCCAGTACTTC.

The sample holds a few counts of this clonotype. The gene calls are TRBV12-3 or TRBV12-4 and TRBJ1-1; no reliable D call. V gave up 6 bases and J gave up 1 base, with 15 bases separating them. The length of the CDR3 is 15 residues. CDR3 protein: CASSPLLTQNTEAFF. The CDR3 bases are TGTGCCAGCAGCCCCCTACTCACACAGAACACTGAAGCTTTCTTT.

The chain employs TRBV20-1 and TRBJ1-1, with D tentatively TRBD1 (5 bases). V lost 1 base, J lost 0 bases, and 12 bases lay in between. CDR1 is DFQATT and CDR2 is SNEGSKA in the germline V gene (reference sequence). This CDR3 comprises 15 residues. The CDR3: CSARGGRGMNTEAFF. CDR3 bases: TGCAGTGCTAGAGGGGGTAGGGGAATGAACACTGAAGCTTTCTTT.

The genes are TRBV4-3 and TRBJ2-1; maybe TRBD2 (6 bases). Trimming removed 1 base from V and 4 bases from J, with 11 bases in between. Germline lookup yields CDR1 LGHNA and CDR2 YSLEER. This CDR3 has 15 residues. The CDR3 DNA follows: TGCGCCAGCAGCCAAGCTCTTAGCGGATACAATGAGCAGTTCTTC. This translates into CASSQALSGYNEQFF.

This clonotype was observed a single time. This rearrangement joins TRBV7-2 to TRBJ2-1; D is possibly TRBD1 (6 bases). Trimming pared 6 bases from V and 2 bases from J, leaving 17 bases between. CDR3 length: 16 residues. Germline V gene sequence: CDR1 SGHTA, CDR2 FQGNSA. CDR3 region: CASRPTQGPPYNEQFF. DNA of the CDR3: TGTGCCAGCAGACCGACACAGGGCCCCCCCTACAATGAGCAGTTCTTC.

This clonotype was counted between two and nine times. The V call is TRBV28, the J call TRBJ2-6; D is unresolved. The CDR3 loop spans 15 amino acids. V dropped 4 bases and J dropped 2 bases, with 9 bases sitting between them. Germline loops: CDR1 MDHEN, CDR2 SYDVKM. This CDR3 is CASSWESPGANVLTF. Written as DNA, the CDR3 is TGTGCCAGCAGTTGGGAAAGCCCTGGGGCCAACGTCCTGACTTTC.

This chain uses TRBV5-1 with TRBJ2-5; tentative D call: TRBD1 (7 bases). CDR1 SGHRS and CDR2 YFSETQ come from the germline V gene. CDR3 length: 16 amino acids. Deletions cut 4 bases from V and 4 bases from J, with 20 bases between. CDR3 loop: CASSSGQEGSGETQYF. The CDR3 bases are TGCGCCAGCAGCAGCGGACAGGAGGGTTCGGGAGAGACCCAGTACTTC.

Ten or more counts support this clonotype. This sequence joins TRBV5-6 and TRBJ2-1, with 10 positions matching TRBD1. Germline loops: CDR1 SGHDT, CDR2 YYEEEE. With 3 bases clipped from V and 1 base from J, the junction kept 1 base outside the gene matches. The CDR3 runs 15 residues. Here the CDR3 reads CASSWGQGSYNEQFF. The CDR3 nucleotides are TGTGCCAGCAGCTGGGGACAGGGGTCCTACAATGAGCAGTTCTTC.

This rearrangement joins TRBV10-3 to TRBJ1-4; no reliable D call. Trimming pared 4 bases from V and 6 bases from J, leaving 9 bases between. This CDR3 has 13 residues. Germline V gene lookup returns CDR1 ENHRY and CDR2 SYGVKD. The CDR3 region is CAISVTEDEKLFF. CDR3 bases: TGTGCCATCAGTGTAACGGAAGATGAAAAACTGTTTTTT.

The chain's CDR3 is CSAHRGTEAFF. In DNA, the CDR3 is TGCAGTGCTCACAGAGGTACTGAAGCTTTCTTT. The chain joins TRBV20-1 to TRBJ1-1; D unresolved. Germline V gene sequence: CDR1 DFQATT, CDR2 SNEGSKA (reference sequence). The CDR3 totals 11 residues. V was clipped by 5 bases and J by 5 bases, with 9 bases between them.

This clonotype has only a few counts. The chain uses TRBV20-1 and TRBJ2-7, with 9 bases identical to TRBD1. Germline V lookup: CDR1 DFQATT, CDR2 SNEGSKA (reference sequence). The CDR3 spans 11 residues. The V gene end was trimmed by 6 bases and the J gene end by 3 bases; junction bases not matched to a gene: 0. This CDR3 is CSADRGYEQYF. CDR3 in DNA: TGCAGTGCGGACAGGGGCTACGAGCAGTACTTC.

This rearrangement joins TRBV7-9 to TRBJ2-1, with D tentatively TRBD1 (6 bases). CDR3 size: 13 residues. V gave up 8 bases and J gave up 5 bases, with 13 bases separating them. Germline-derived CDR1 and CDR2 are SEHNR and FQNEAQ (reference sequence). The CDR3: CASLSQGHNEQFF. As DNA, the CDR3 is TGTGCCAGCCTGAGCCAGGGGCACAATGAGCAGTTCTTC.

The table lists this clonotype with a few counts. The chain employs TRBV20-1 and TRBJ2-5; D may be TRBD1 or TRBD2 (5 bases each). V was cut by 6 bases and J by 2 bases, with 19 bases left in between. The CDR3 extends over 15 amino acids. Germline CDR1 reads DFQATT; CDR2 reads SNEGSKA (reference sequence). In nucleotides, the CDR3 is TGCAGTGCCCGCCCCGAGGGGTGGGGACAAGAGACCCAGTACTTC. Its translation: CSARPEGWGQETQYF.

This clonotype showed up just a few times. CDR3 protein: CASSLAASGKDTQYF. DNA for the CDR3: TGTGCCAGCAGCTTAGCGGCGTCCGGGAAAGATACGCAGTATTTT. The chain recombines TRBV7-2 with TRBJ2-3, with TRBD2 as a possible D gene (5 bases). Germline V gives CDR1 SGHTA, CDR2 FQGNSA. The CDR3 sequence is 15 residues long. The V end was cut by 0 bases, the J end by 5 bases, with 12 bases between.

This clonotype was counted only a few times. This CDR3 reads CSALLSGTSTDTQYF. DNA of the CDR3: TGCAGCGCCCTCCTATCGGGGACTAGCACAGATACGCAGTATTTT. The rearrangement uses TRBV29-1 and TRBJ2-3, with D perhaps TRBD2 (6 bases). CDR3 size: 15 residues. V was cut by 7 bases and J by 0 bases, with 17 bases left in between. CDR1 is SQVTM, CDR2 ANQGSEA, per germline.

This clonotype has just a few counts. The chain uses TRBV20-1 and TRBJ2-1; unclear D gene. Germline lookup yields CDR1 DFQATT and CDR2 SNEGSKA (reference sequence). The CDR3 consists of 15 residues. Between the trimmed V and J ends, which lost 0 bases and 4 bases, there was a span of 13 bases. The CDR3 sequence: CSARDQDGVYNEQFF. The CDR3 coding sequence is TGCAGTGCTAGAGATCAGGATGGGGTGTACAATGAGCAGTTCTTC.

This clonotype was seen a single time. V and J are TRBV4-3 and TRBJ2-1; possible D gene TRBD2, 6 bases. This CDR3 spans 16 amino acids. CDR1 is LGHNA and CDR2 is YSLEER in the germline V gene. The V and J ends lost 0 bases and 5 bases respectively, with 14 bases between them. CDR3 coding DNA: TGCGCCAGCAGCCAAGATCCCAGCGGGTACCACAATGAGCAGTTCTTC. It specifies CASSQDPSGYHNEQFF.

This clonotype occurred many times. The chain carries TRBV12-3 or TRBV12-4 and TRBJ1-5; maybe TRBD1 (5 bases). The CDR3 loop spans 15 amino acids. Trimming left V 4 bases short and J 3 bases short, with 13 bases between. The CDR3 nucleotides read TGTGCCAGCAGTTATTCGGGACTCTACAATCAGCCCCAGCATTTT. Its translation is CASSYSGLYNQPQHF.

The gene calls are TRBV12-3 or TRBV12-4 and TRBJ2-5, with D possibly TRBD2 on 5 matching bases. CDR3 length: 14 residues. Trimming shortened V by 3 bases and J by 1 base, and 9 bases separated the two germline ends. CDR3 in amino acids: CASSFGRGQETQYF. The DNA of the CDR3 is TGTGCCAGCAGTTTTGGTCGGGGCCAAGAGACCCAGTACTTC.

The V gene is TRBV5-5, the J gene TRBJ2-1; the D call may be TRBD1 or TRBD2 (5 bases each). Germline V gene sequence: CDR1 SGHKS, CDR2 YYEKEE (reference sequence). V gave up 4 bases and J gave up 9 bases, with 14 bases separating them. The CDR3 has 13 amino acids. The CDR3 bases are TGTGCCAGCAGCGAGGGACCGACCGGTGAGCAGTTCTTC. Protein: CASSEGPTGEQFF.

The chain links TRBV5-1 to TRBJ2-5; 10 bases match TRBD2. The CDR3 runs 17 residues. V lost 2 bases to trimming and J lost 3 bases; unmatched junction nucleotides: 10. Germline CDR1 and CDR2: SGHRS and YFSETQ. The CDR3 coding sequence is TGCGCCAGCAGCTTCCACCCCAATAGCGGGGGGAAAGAGACCCAGTACTTC. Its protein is CASSFHPNSGGKETQYF.

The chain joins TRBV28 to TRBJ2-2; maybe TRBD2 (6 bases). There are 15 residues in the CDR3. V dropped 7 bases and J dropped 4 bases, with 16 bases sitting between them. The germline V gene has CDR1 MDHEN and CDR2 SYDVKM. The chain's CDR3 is CASTRGGRGTGELFF. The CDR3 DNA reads TGTGCCAGCACCCGGGGAGGTCGGGGCACCGGGGAGCTGTTTTTT.

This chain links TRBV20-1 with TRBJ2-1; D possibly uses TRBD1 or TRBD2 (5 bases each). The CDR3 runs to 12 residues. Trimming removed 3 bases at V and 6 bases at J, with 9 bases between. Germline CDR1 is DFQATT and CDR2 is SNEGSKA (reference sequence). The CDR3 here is CSASRGVNEQFF. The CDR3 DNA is TGCAGTGCTAGTAGGGGAGTCAATGAGCAGTTCTTC.

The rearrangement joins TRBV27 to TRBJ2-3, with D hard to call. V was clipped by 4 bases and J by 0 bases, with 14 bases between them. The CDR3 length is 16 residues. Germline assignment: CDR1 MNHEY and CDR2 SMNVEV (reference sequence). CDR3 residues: CASSSLLPSSTDTQYF. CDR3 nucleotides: TGTGCCAGCAGTTCACTTCTACCCTCTAGCACAGATACGCAGTATTTT.

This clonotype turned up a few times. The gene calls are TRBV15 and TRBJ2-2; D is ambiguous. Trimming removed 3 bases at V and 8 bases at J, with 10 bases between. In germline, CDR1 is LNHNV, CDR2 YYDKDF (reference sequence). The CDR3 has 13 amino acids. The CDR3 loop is CATSSDTAGELFF. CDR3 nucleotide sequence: TGTGCCACCAGCAGCGACACTGCAGGGGAGCTGTTTTTT.

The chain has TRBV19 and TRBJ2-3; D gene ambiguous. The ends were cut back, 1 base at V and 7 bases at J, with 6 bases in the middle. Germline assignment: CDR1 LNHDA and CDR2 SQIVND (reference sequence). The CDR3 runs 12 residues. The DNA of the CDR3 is TGTGCCAGTAGTATAGGTACCAATACGCAGTATTTT. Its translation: CASSIGTNTQYF. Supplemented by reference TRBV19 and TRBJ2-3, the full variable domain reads DGGITQSPKYLFRKEGQNVTLSCEQNLNHDAMYWYRQDPGQGLRLIYYSQIVNDFQKGDIAEGYSVSREKKESFPLTVTSAQKNPTAFYLCASSIGTNTQYFGPGTRLTVL.

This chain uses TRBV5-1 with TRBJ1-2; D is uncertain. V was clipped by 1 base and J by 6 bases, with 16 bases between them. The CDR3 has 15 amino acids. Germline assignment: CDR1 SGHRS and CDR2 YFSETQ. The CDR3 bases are TGCGCCAGCAGCTTGCATCCCCCTCACATCAATGGCTACACCTTC. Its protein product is CASSLHPPHINGYTF.

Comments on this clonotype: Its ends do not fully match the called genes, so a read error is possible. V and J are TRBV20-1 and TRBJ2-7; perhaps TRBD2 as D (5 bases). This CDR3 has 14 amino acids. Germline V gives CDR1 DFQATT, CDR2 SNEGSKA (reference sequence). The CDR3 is CSARGRRLSYEQYF. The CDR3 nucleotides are TGCAGTGCCAGAGGGCGGAGGCTCTCCTACGAGCAGTACTTC.

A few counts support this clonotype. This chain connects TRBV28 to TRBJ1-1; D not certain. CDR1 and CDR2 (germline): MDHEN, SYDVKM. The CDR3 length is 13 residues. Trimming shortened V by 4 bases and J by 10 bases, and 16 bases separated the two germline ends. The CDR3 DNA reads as TGTGCCAGCAGTTCCCTCAGTCCTCCCCGAGCTTTCTTT. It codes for CASSSLSPPRAFF. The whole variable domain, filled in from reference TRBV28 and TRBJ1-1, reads DVKVTQSSRYLVKRTGEKVFLECVQDMDHENMFWYRQDPGLGLRLIYFSYDVKMKEKGDIPEGYSVSREKKERFSLILESASTNQTSMYLCASSSLSPPRAFFGQGTRLTVV.

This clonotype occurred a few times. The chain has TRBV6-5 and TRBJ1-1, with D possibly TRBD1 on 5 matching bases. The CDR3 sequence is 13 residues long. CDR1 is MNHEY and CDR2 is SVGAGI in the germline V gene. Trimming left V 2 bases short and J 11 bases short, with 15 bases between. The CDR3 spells CASSYQGNEPAFF. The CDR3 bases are TGTGCCAGCAGTTACCAGGGTAACGAACCGGCTTTCTTT.

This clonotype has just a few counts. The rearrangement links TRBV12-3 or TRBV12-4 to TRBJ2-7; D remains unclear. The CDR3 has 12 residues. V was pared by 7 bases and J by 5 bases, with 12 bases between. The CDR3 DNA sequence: TGTGCCAGCACCTATTCCAAGGACGAGCAGTACTTC. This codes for CASTYSKDEQYF.